This passage covers 21 T cell receptor beta chains from one sample sequenced in a study of shared clonotypes between healthy human individuals. The protocol was immunoSEQ multiplex PCR, while the TCRdb copy is restricted to in-frame clones and leaves out a portion. Here the sample spans 2 million to 3 million clones, 93% being singletons. Input material: naive CD4+ T cells from PBMCs. Sample subset: CD45RA+ positively selected. The receptors shown here come from a man aged 18 to 35 in good health. Some clones in this sample may be carry-over from other donors' samples.

Regarding this clone: Other DNA sequences in this sample translate to the same CDR3. The chain employs TRBV29-1 and TRBJ1-2, with 7 bases matching TRBD1. This CDR3 has 13 residues. From germline, CDR1 is SQVTM and CDR2 ANQGSEA. V lost 3 bases and J lost 4; bases outside the gene matches: 5. CDR3 sequence (DNA): TGCAGCGTTGAGAAGGGGGCGGGCTATGGCTACACCTTC. This codes for CSVEKGAGYGYTF.

This clone was seen once. The chain links TRBV18 to TRBJ2-1, with 11 bases fitting TRBD1. With V trimmed by 3 bases and J by 3 bases, 7 bases remained unmatched. The CDR3 spans 17 residues. CDR1 and CDR2 (germline): KGHSH, LQKENI. In DNA, the CDR3 is TGTGCCAGCTCACCGATCGGACAGGGGGCCGACTACAATGAGCAGTTCTTC. Amino acids: CASSPIGQGADYNEQFF.

The chain combines TRBV28 with TRBJ1-5; the match to TRBD1 covers 7 bases. This CDR3 has 18 amino acids. CDR1 and CDR2 (germline): MDHEN, SYDVKM. The V and J ends lost 6 bases and 3 bases, in that order; junction bases with no gene match: 17. Here the CDR3 DNA reads TGTGCCAGCAGCTTAGGGGGCCGACCCGGGACAGCCAATCAGCCCCAGCATTTT. Its protein product is CASSLGGRPGTANQPQHF.

About this clone itself: The same CDR3 arises from other DNA sequences in this sample as well. The chain combines TRBV6-6 with TRBJ1-1; tentatively, D is TRBD1 (5 bases). CDR1 MNHNY and CDR2 SVGAGI come from the germline V gene (reference sequence). Trimming stripped 5 bases from V and 1 base from J, with 8 bases between. The length of the CDR3 is 13 residues. CDR3 amino acids: CASSLQGNTEAFF. The CDR3 region has the DNA TGTGCCAGCAGTCTTCAGGGGAACACTGAAGCTTTCTTT.

The V call is TRBV5-4, the J call TRBJ2-1; D possibly corresponds to TRBD1 (6 bases). The length of the CDR3 is 15 residues. Looked up from germline, CDR1 is SGHNT and CDR2 is YYREEE (reference sequence). Trimming removed 5 bases at V and 0 bases at J, with 12 bases between. The CDR3 DNA reads TGTGCCAGCAGGCCCGACAGGAGCTCCTACAATGAGCAGTTCTTC. It yields the protein CASRPDRSSYNEQFF.

The chain carries TRBV28 and TRBJ2-2; 7 bases match TRBD1. The CDR3 spans 14 residues. J was trimmed by 5 bases and V by 6 bases; bases with no gene match: 6. The germline CDR1 and CDR2 sequences are MDHEN and SYDVKM. In DNA, the CDR3 is TGTGCCAGCAGCGTGGGACAGTCTACCGGGGAGCTGTTTTTT. This translates into CASSVGQSTGELFF.

In its sample, this clone was seen once. Different DNA sequences within this sample yield the same CDR3. V usage is TRBV28 and J usage is TRBJ2-7, with D unresolved. V was clipped by 1 base and J by 4 bases, with 5 bases between them. Per the germline V gene, CDR1 is MDHEN and CDR2 is SYDVKM. This CDR3 spans 12 amino acids. The CDR3 spells CASSLLDYEQYF. The CDR3 nucleotides are TGTGCCAGCAGTTTATTGGATTACGAGCAGTACTTC.

This clone was picked up one time. The same CDR3 can be traced to other DNA sequences in this sample. The chain is built from TRBV28 and TRBJ1-5, with D uncertain. CDR3 length: 13 amino acids. In germline, CDR1 is MDHEN, CDR2 SYDVKM. V lost 3 bases to trimming and J lost 1 base, with 4 bases between them. For the CDR3, the DNA is TGTGCCAGCAGTTTGGACAGCAATCAGCCCCAGCATTTT. This sequence encodes CASSLDSNQPQHF.

This clone is a singleton in its sample. The chain joins TRBV6-5 to TRBJ1-4, with TRBD1 identical over 7 bases. V dropped 6 bases and J dropped 6; count of bases not matched to a gene: 7. Looked up from germline, CDR1 is MNHEY and CDR2 is SVGAGI. The CDR3 is 14 residues long. The CDR3 spells CASSAGTAHEKLFF. CDR3 nucleotide sequence: TGTGCCAGCAGCGCCGGGACAGCTCATGAAAAACTGTTTTTT.

This clone was picked up one time. The chain links TRBV2 to TRBJ2-7; the D gene is possibly TRBD1 (6 bases). The CDR3 extends over 13 amino acids. Trimming shortened V by 6 bases and J by 5 bases, and 14 bases separated the two germline ends. Per germline, CDR1 SNHLY and CDR2 FYNNEI. This chain's CDR3 is CASRSTGYNEQYF. The CDR3 bases are TGTGCCAGCAGAAGTACAGGGTATAACGAGCAGTACTTC.

This clone occurred once. This chain connects TRBV5-1 to TRBJ2-3; the D call may be TRBD1 or TRBD2 (5 bases each). The length of the CDR3 is 17 residues. V gave up 0 bases and J gave up 6 bases, with 20 bases separating them. Per germline, CDR1 SGHRS and CDR2 YFSETQ. The CDR3 sequence is CASSLGSSGPGSDTQYF. DNA of the CDR3: TGCGCCAGCAGCTTGGGGTCTTCGGGGCCGGGGTCGGATACGCAGTATTTT.

This chain links TRBV5-1 with TRBJ2-5; D is perhaps TRBD2 (6 bases). Looked up from germline, CDR1 is SGHRS and CDR2 is YFSETQ. CDR3 length: 15 residues. V was shortened by 6 bases and J by 5 bases, with 20 bases between the two germline ends. This chain's CDR3 is CASTTAGSQVETQYF. The CDR3 nucleotides are TGCGCCAGCACCACCGCGGGGTCGCAAGTGGAGACCCAGTACTTC.

The chain employs TRBV7-2 and TRBJ2-1; 7 bases are a match to TRBD2. V trimming: 6 bases; J trimming: 0 bases; junction bases outside the gene matches: 11. The germline V gene has CDR1 SGHTA and CDR2 FQGNSA. This CDR3 spans 17 amino acids. CDR3 in amino acids: CASSHRRGDYSYNEQFF. The CDR3 DNA follows: TGTGCCAGCAGTCATAGACGGGGGGACTACTCCTACAATGAGCAGTTCTTC. Full variable domain (outside the CDR3, taken from reference TRBV7-2 and TRBJ2-1): GAGVSQSPSNKVTEKGKDVELRCDPISGHTALYWYRQSLGQGLEFLIYFQGNSAPDKSGLPSDRFSAERTGGSVSTLTIQRTQQEDSAVYLCASSHRRGDYSYNEQFFGPGTRLTVL.

The J gene is TRBJ2-7, the V gene TRBV19; D is unresolved. The CDR3 extends over 13 amino acids. V lost 5 bases to trimming and J lost 4 bases, with 12 bases between them. The germline V gene has CDR1 LNHDA and CDR2 SQIVND (reference sequence). The CDR3 here is CASSPSLRYEQYF. In DNA, the CDR3 is TGTGCCAGTAGTCCTTCCCTGAGGTACGAGCAGTACTTC.

V is TRBV5-1 and J is TRBJ2-1; D is ambiguous. Germline CDR1 is SGHRS and CDR2 is YFSETQ. CDR3 length: 13 residues. V was shortened by 3 bases and J by 5 bases, with 9 bases between the two germline ends. The DNA for the CDR3 is TGCGCCAGCAGCTCAAACACGGACAATGAGCAGTTCTTC. Its translation: CASSSNTDNEQFF.

This clone was seen a single time. The chain combines TRBV9 with TRBJ2-7; D might be TRBD2 (6 bases). From germline, CDR1 is SGDLS and CDR2 YYNGEE. This CDR3 contains 16 residues. V shed 3 bases and J shed 2 bases, with 18 bases lying between them. The CDR3 sequence is CASSERGTQGPYEQYF. Written as DNA, the CDR3 is TGTGCCAGCAGCGAACGCGGGACCCAAGGACCCTACGAGCAGTACTTC.

This clone was recorded a few times. The chain is built from TRBV9 and TRBJ1-3, with D unresolved. The CDR3 is made up of 15 amino acids. Trimming took off 3 bases at V and 3 bases at J, with 13 bases between the two ends. Per the germline V gene, CDR1 is SGDLS and CDR2 is YYNGEE. The CDR3 bases are TGTGCCAGCAGCGCCCAACCGGACGGTGGAAACACCATATATTTT. Translating gives CASSAQPDGGNTIYF.

This chain links TRBV28 with TRBJ1-1, with D hard to call. Germline V gene sequence: CDR1 MDHEN, CDR2 SYDVKM. Trimming took 5 bases from V and 11 from J, leaving 18 bases between them. This CDR3 has 13 amino acids. The chain's CDR3 is CASSPKGPTGAFF. The CDR3 DNA is TGTGCCAGCAGTCCCAAGGGCCCGACGGGGGCTTTCTTT. The whole variable domain, filled in from reference TRBV28 and TRBJ1-1, reads DVKVTQSSRYLVKRTGEKVFLECVQDMDHENMFWYRQDPGLGLRLIYFSYDVKMKEKGDIPEGYSVSREKKERFSLILESASTNQTSMYLCASSPKGPTGAFFGQGTRLTVV.

The chain combines TRBV7-2 with TRBJ2-1; D may be TRBD2 (6 bases). Germline CDR1 is SGHTA and CDR2 is FQGNSA. The CDR3 is 15 amino acids. Trimming removed 0 bases from V and 4 bases from J, with 10 bases in between. The CDR3 sequence is CASSLASREYNEQFF. The DNA for the CDR3 is TGTGCCAGCAGCTTAGCATCCCGGGAGTACAATGAGCAGTTCTTC.

The chain links TRBV2 to TRBJ2-3, with 8 positions matching TRBD2. The CDR3 consists of 14 residues. The germline gives CDR1 SNHLY, CDR2 FYNNEI. With 6 bases clipped from V and 6 bases from J, the junction kept 8 bases outside the gene matches. The CDR3 here is CASSGRASGDTQYF. Written as DNA, the CDR3 is TGTGCCAGCAGCGGGCGGGCTAGCGGGGATACGCAGTATTTT.

Comment on this clone: This same CDR3 is encoded by further DNA sequences in the sample. This sequence joins TRBV28 and TRBJ1-2; 9 bases are shared with TRBD1. This CDR3 spans 14 amino acids. V was clipped by 2 bases and J by 7 bases; unmatched bases: 5. The germline V gene encodes CDR1 MDHEN and CDR2 SYDVKM. The CDR3 DNA is TGTGCCAGCAGTTTAGGACAGGGGCGGGGTGGCTACACCTTC. Its translation: CASSLGQGRGGYTF.